The text below deals with one T cell receptor beta chain. Antigen unknown. Each donor supplied roughly 9.2 milliliters of peripheral blood. These data originate in a study of blood T cells in healthy people across ages. This CDR3 contains 15 residues. Germline CDR1 is MDHEN and CDR2 is SYDVKM. The use of a sample-barcoded 5' primer and a J-beta primer mix characterized a second PCR of about 6 to 11 cycles. Any given sample supplied a minimum of 3 million CDR3-containing paired-end reads. TCRdb called the 5' RACE reads again in MiXCR, with one record for every CDR3 protein. This sample has over 1,500,000 distinct CDR3 sequences; roughly 52% occur once, and the top ten carry roughly 2.1%. Study-level points and caveats: No conclusive comparison of naive versus antigen-experienced cells was possible with unsorted PBMCs. More naive CD4+ cells and higher diversity were found in long-lived than in aged donors.

The V gene is TRBV28, the J gene TRBJ2-5; D possibly uses TRBD1 or TRBD2 (5 bases each). The J call is uncertain, as TRBJ2-7 better fits the DNA end. The sample was blood. This receptor was taken from a middle-aged woman in good health. For the CDR3, the DNA is TGTGCCAGCAGTTTTCGAGGGGCAGGACCTTACGAGCAGTACTTC. It translates to CASSFRGAGPYEQYF.